This paragraph reports one TCR beta chain. This clonotype occurred many times. Its recognized antigen is unknown. Base qualities are missing; no much larger clone stands one base away. From cysteine to phenylalanine, the CDR3 is 13 amino acids long. The only DNA kept is the CDR3, 39 bases in frame from the first base. Via the germline V gene, CDR1 is SGHRS and CDR2 YFSETQ. V is shortened by 5 bases, J by 2 bases, and the region joining them spans 10 bases. The data stem from a study of CD8 T cells in ankylosing spondylitis (dated by TCRdb to 2016 to 2017). The study in broad terms: The study set out to find disease-linked TCR variants by profiling T cell receptor beta repertoires in ankylosing spondylitis patients and healthy donors. In total, the full study cohort was made up of 110 or so healthy donors and roughly 27 ankylosing spondylitis patients. Peripheral blood was sampled, and synovial fluid was additionally collected from ankylosing spondylitis patients.

Data came from an Illumina HiSeq 2500. Quantitative 5'-RACE with molecular barcodes was used to prepare TCR beta libraries. From the authors' description of their analysis: A new computational method, built on a probabilistic model of VDJ rearrangement, was used to identify disease-linked TCR variants. Clones were called with MiXCR by TCRdb after fastp trimmed the public reads at Q25, and only in-frame beta chains were retained. Merged by CDR3 protein, the rows form single entries marked with the most common genes and DNA. The V and J calls follow TCRdb's processing rather than the paper's. The sample table lists about 750,000 distinct CDR3 sequences, roughly 20% of them with a count of one. The top ten constitute around 20% of the sample. Here is what the overall study found, with its caveats: A CD8+ phenotype was shown by the disease-linked clones, which were found at relatively low frequencies in peripheral blood. Significant enrichment of the disease-linked clones was reported in matched synovial fluid samples from ankylosing spondylitis patients. Blood from ankylosing spondylitis patients appeared to be characterized by a TCR beta motif composed of roughly eight highly homologous amino acid variants. Some motif variants had previously been reported in the synovial fluid and blood of reactive arthritis patients, which suggests shared mechanisms of disease initiation.

The chain is made from TRBV5-1 and TRBJ2-5, with the D assignment possibly TRBD1 or TRBD2, given 5 matching bases for each. The material sequenced was blood, either unsorted or a sorted T cell fraction (not recorded which). This TCR came from a male donor with ankylosing spondylitis. The CDR3 region reads CASSPGSQETQYF. The nucleotide sequence reads as follows: TGCGCCAGCAGTCCAGGGAGTCAAGAGACCCAGTACTTC.